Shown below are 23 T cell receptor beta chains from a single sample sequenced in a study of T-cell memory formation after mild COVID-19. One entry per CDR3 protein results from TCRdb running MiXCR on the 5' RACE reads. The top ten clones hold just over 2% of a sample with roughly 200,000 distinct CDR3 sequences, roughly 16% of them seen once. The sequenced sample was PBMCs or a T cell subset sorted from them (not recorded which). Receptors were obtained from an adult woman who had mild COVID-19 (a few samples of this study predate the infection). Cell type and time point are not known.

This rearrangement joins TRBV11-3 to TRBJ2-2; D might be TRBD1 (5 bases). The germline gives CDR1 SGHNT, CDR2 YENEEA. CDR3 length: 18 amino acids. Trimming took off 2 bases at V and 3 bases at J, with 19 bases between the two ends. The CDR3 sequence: CASSLTRGAGRYTGELFF. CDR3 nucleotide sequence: TGTGCCAGCAGCTTAACGCGTGGGGCCGGCCGTTACACCGGGGAGCTGTTTTTT.

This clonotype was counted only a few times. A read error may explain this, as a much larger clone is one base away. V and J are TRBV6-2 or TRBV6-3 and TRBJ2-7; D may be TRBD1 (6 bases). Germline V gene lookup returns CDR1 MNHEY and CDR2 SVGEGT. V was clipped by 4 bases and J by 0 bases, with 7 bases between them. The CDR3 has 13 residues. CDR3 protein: CASSSDSSYEQYF. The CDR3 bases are TGTGCCAGCAGTTCGGACAGCTCCTACGAGCAGTACTTC.

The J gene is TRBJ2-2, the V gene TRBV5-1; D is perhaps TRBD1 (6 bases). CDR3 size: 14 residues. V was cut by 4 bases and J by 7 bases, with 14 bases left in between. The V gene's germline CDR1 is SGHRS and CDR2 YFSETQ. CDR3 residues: CASSLYRAGGELFF. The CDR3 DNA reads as TGCGCCAGCAGCCTATACAGGGCTGGCGGGGAGCTGTTTTTT.

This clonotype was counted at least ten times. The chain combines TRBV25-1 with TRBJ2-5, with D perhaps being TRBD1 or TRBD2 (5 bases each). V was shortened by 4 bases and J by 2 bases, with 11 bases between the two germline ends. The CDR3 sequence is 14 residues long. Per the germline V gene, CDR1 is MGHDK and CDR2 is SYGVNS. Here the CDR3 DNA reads TGTGCCAGCAGTGCAGGGACGCTGCAAGAGACCCAGTACTTC. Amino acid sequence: CASSAGTLQETQYF.

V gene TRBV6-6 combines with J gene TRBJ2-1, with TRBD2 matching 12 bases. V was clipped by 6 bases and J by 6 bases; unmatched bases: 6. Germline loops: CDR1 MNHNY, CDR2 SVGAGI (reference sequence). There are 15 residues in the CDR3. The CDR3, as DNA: TGTGCCAGCAGGCCCGGACTAGCGGGGATCAATGAGCAGTTCTTC. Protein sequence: CASRPGLAGINEQFF.

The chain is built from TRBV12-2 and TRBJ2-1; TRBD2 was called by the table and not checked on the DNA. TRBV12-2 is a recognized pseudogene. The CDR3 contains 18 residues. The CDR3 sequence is CASRLREARDPIPNEQFF. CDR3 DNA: TGTGCAAGTCGTCTTAGGGAGGCCCGGGACCCGATTCCCAATGAGCAGTTCTTC.

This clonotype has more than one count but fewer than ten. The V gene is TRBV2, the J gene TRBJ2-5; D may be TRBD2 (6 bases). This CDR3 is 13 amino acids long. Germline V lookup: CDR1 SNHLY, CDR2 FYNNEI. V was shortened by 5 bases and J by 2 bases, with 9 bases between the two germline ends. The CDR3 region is CASSKGLQETQYF. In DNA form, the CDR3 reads TGTGCCAGCAGTAAGGGACTGCAAGAGACCCAGTACTTC.

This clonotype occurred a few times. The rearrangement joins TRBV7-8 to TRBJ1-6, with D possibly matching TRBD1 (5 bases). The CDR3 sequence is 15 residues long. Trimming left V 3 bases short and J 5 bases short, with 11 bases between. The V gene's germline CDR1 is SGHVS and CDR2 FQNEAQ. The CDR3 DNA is TGTGCCAGCAGCTTGTACGGGGGAAATAATTCACCCCTCCACTTT. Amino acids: CASSLYGGNNSPLHF.

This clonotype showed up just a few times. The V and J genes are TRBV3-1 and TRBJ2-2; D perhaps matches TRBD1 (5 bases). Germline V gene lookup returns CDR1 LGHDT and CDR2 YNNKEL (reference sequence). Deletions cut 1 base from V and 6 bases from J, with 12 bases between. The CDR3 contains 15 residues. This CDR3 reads CASSQGLLGAGELFF. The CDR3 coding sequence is TGTGCCAGCAGCCAAGGACTCCTAGGGGCCGGGGAGCTGTTTTTT.

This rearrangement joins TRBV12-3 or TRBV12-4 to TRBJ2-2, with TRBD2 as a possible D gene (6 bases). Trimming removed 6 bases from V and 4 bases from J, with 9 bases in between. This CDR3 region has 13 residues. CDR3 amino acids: CASRPGSTGELFF. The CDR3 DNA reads TGTGCCAGCAGACCCGGGAGCACCGGGGAGCTGTTTTTT.

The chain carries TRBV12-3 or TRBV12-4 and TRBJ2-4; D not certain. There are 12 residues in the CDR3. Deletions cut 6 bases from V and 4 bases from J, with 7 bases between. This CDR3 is CASRTLKNIQYF. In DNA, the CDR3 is TGTGCCAGCAGGACCCTTAAAAACATTCAGTACTTC.

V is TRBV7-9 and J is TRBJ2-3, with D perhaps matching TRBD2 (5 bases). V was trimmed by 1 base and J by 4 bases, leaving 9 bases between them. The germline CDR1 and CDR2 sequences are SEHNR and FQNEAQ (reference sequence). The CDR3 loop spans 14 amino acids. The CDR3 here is CASSLGGYADTQYF. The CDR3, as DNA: TGTGCCAGCAGCTTAGGAGGGTATGCAGATACGCAGTATTTT.

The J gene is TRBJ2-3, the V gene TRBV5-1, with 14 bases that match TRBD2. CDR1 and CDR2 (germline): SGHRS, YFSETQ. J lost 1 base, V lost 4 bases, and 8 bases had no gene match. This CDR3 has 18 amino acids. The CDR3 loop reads CASSLGLAGGRGTDTQYF. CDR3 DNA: TGCGCCAGCAGCCTCGGACTAGCGGGGGGCCGGGGCACAGATACGCAGTATTTT.

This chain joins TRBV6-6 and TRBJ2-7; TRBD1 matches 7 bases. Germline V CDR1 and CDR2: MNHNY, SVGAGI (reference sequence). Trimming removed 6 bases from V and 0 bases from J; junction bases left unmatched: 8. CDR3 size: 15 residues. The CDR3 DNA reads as TGTGCCAGCAGCGACCCAGGGGGTACCTCCTACGAGCAGTACTTC. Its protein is CASSDPGGTSYEQYF.

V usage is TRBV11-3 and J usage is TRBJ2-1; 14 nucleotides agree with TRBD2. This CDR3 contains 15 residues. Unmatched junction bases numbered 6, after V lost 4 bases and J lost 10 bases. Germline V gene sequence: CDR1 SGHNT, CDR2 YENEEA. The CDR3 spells CASSSGLAGVGEQFF. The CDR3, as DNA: TGTGCCAGCAGCTCGGGACTAGCGGGGGTAGGGGAGCAGTTCTTC.

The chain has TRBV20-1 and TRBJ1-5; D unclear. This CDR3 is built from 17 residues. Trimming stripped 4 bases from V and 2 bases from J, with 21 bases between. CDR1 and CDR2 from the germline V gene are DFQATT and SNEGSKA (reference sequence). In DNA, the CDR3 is TGCAGTGCTATTCTCAGAGTGAAAGGGAGAGGCAATCAGCCCCAGCATTTT. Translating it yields CSAILRVKGRGNQPQHF.

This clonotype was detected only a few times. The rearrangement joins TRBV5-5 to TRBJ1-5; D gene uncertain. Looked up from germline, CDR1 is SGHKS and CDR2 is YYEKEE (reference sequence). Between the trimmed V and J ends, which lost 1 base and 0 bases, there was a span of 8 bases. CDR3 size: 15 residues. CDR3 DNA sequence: TGTGCCAGCAGCTTGAACGCCGGTAGCAATCAGCCCCAGCATTTT. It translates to CASSLNAGSNQPQHF.

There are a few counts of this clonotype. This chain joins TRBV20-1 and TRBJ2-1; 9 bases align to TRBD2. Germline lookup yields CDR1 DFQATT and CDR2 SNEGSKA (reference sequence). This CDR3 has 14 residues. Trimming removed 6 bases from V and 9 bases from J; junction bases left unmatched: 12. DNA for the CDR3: TGCAGTGCCTTAGCGGGAGTCGTAACGGGTGAGCAGTTCTTC. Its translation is CSALAGVVTGEQFF.

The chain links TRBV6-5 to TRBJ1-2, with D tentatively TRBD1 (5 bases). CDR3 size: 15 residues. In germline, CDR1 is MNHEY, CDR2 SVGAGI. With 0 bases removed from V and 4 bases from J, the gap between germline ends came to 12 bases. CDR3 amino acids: CASSYSPNRPYGYTF. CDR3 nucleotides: TGTGCCAGCAGTTACTCGCCGAACAGGCCCTATGGCTACACCTTC.

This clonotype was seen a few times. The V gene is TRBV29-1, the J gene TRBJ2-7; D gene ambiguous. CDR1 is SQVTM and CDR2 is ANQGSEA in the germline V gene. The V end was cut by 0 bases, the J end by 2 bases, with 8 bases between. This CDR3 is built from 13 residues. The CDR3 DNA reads TGCAGCGTTGAAGATGTGGCGGCCTACGAGCAGTACTTC. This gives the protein CSVEDVAAYEQYF.

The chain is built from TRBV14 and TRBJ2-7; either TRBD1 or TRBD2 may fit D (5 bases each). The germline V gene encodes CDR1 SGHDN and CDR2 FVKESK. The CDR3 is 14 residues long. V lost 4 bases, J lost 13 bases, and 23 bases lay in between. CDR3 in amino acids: CASSPYGTSSPPYF. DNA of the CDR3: TGTGCCAGCAGCCCCTATGGGACCTCTAGCCCGCCCTACTTC.

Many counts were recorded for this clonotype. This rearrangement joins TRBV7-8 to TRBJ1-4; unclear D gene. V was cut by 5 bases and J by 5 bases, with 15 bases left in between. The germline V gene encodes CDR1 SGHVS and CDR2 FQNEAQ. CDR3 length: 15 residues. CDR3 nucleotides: TGTGCCAGCAGCCCCCACCTCATCGGGAATGAAAAACTGTTTTTT. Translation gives CASSPHLIGNEKLFF.

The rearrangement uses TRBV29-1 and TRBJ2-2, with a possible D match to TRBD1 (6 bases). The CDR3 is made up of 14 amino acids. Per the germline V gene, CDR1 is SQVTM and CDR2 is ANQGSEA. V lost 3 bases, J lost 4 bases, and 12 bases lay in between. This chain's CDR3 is CSVERGSGTGELFF. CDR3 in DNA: TGCAGCGTTGAGAGGGGGTCGGGCACCGGGGAGCTGTTTTTT.